What follows are 8 T cell receptor beta chains derived from one specimen sequenced in a study of regulatory T cells in long-lasting Graves disease. In building TCR beta libraries, iRepertoire HTBI primers were used together with Arm-PCR of CDR3 regions. One entry per CDR3 protein, called by TCRdb with MiXCR from the multiplex PCR reads. This table holds about 540,000 distinct CDR3 sequences, about 14% found once. Time point: newly diagnosed GD, antithyroid drugs for less than 3 months. From RNA extracted from PBMCs, the TCR library was made. These data were also filed under a second study, of T cells in Graves' hyperthyroidism and ophthalmopathy.

The sample consisted of peripheral blood mononuclear cells (PBMCs), taken at new diagnosis, from a patient treated with antithyroid drugs. Receptors originate from a man aged 25-40 years with Graves disease.

The genes are TRBV25-1 and TRBJ1-4; TRBD1 matches 8 bases. The V gene end was trimmed by 6 bases and the J gene end by 7 bases; junction bases not matched to a gene: 4. CDR1 is MGHDK and CDR2 is SYGVNS in the germline V gene. This CDR3 has 13 amino acids. The DNA of the CDR3 is TGTGCCAGCAGGGTAACAGGGGGTGAAAAACTGTTTTTT. This sequence encodes CASRVTGGEKLFF. The whole variable domain, remainder taken from reference TRBV25-1 and TRBJ1-4, is EADIYQTPRYLVIGTGKKITLECSQTMGHDKMYWYQQDPGMELHLIHYSYGVNSTEKGDLSSESTVSRIRTEHFPLTLESARPSHTSQYLCASRVTGGEKLFFGSGTQLSVL.

Turning to this clonotype: A much larger clone lies a single base off, so this may be a read error. The chain links TRBV10-3 to TRBJ1-5; unclear D gene. Trimming removed 0 bases at V and 0 bases at J, with 3 bases between. The CDR3 has 14 residues. CDR1 and CDR2 (germline): ENHRY, SYGVKD. The CDR3 DNA reads as TGTGCCATCAGTGAGTCAGGTAGCAATCAGCCCCAGCATTTT. It encodes CAISESGSNQPQHF.

There are many counts of this clonotype. The rearrangement uses TRBV12-3 or TRBV12-4 and TRBJ2-1; D not resolved. The CDR3 consists of 13 residues. The V gene lost 0 bases and the J gene lost 10 bases, with 10 bases spanning the gap. The CDR3 is CASSLARRIEQFF. CDR3 bases: TGTGCCAGCAGTTTAGCCAGGCGGATCGAGCAGTTCTTC.

The chain combines TRBV5-1 with TRBJ1-4; D gene uncertain. Trimming took 0 bases from V and 8 from J, leaving 14 bases between them. Germline loops: CDR1 SGHRS, CDR2 YFSETQ. There are 15 residues in the CDR3. CDR3 protein: CASSLGGFGAEKLFF. The CDR3 DNA sequence: TGCGCCAGCAGCTTGGGAGGGTTCGGTGCGGAAAAACTGTTTTTT.

At least ten counts were recorded for this clonotype. The gene calls are TRBV11-3 and TRBJ2-7, with TRBD1 matching over 9 bases. The J segment lost 5 bases and the V segment lost 5 bases, leaving 1 base of the junction unmatched. There are 12 residues in the CDR3. Per the germline V gene, CDR1 is SGHNT and CDR2 is YENEEA. The CDR3 loop is CASSRQGDEQYF. The DNA for the CDR3 is TGTGCCAGCAGCAGACAGGGGGACGAGCAGTACTTC.

This clonotype was observed at least ten times. The V call is TRBV5-1, the J call TRBJ2-7; 11 bases map to TRBD2. Germline assignment: CDR1 SGHRS and CDR2 YFSETQ. V lost 4 bases, J lost 4 bases, and 4 bases stayed unmatched. CDR3 length: 14 residues. As DNA, the CDR3 is TGCGCCAGCAGCATAGCGGGAGGGCCTTACGAGCAGTACTTC. Translated: CASSIAGGPYEQYF.

This clonotype was counted ten times or more. This rearrangement joins TRBV18 to TRBJ1-1; D is possibly TRBD1 (5 bases). Per the germline V gene, CDR1 is KGHSH and CDR2 is LQKENI. This CDR3 contains 14 residues. The V and J ends lost 4 bases and 4 bases respectively, with 13 bases between them. CDR3 DNA: TGTGCCAGCTCACAGGACGGGGGAGGCACTGAAGCTTTCTTT. This gives the protein CASSQDGGGTEAFF.

This clonotype was observed a handful of times. The V gene is TRBV5-1, the J gene TRBJ2-3; TRBD2 is a possible D gene (5 bases). Trimming took 3 bases from V and 6 from J, leaving 8 bases between them. CDR3 length equals 12 residues. Germline loops: CDR1 SGHRS, CDR2 YFSETQ. CDR3 in DNA: TGCGCCAGCAGCTCCACTAGTGATACGCAGTATTTT. Protein product: CASSSTSDTQYF.